This is a list of T cell receptor beta chains from one sample in a study of T cell repertoires in cytomegalovirus infection. TCRdb called the reads again in MiXCR, with one record for every CDR3 protein. The table has roughly 230,000 distinct CDR3 sequences, roughly an eighth seen once. Source material: PBMCs. The receptors here all came from a human donor in good health (CMV status not recorded). Some clones in this sample may be carry-over from other donors' samples. Both conserved end residues are part of each CDR3. Each record gives: D gene, J gene, CDR3 length, clone size, V gene, CDR3 protein, CDR3 DNA. The D gene is left open where the match is weak. Expanded clones get a size class; other rows say once, few or many, or leave the size out.

D: TRBD1
J: TRBJ1-6
length: 16
size: few
V: TRBV14
CDR3: CASSQGGQGYNSPLHF
DNA: TGTGCCAGCAGCCAAGGGGGACAGGGATATAATTCACCCCTCCACTTT

D: .
J: TRBJ2-3
length: 10
size: .
V: TRBV20-1
CDR3: CSAPAVTQYF
DNA: TGCAGTGCTCCGGCCGTTACGCAGTATTTT

D: .
J: TRBJ2-3
length: 13
size: .
V: TRBV5-3
CDR3: CASSQNIQDTQYF
DNA: TGTGCCAGCAGCCAGAATATCCAAGATACGCAGTATTTT

D: .
J: TRBJ1-5
length: 15
size: few
V: TRBV6-1
CDR3: CASRPYGVSNQPQHF
DNA: TGTGCCAGCAGACCCTACGGAGTGAGCAATCAGCCCCAGCATTTT

D: TRBD2
J: TRBJ2-1
length: 15
size: many
V: TRBV11-2
CDR3: CASSSGTSGRNEQFF
DNA: TGTGCCAGCAGCTCCGGGACTAGCGGGAGAAATGAGCAGTTCTTC

D: TRBD1
J: TRBJ1-1
length: 12
size: many
V: TRBV29-1
CDR3: CSAGQANTEAFF
DNA: TGCAGCGCTGGACAGGCGAACACTGAAGCTTTCTTT

D: .
J: TRBJ1-1
length: 13
size: .
V: TRBV7-3
CDR3: CASSLTFRSEAFF
DNA: TGTGCCAGCAGCTTAACGTTCAGGAGTGAAGCTTTCTTT

D: TRBD2
J: TRBJ2-7
length: 16
size: many
V: TRBV27
CDR3: CASSVSTSGSNYEQYF
DNA: TGTGCCAGCAGTGTATCCACTAGCGGGAGTAATTACGAGCAGTACTTC

D: .
J: TRBJ2-1
length: 15
size: many
V: TRBV19
CDR3: CASSIAPALYNEQFF
DNA: TGTGCCAGTAGTATAGCCCCGGCGCTCTACAATGAGCAGTTCTTC

D: .
J: TRBJ1-2
length: 13
size: many
V: TRBV7-8
CDR3: CASSLALGRGYTF
DNA: TGTGCCAGCAGCTTAGCTTTAGGGCGAGGCTACACCTTC

D: .
J: TRBJ2-5
length: 13
size: many
V: TRBV7-2
CDR3: CASSRGSGETQYF
DNA: TGTGCCAGCAGCCGGGGCTCTGGGGAGACCCAGTACTTC

D: .
J: TRBJ1-2
length: 11
size: few
V: TRBV29-1
CDR3: CSVDKGYGYTF
DNA: TGCAGCGTTGATAAGGGCTATGGCTACACCTTC

D: TRBD2
J: TRBJ2-3
length: 17
size: .
V: TRBV28
CDR3: CASSTMWASGTTDTQYF
DNA: TGTGCCAGCAGTACAATGTGGGCTAGCGGGACCACAGATACGCAGTATTTT

D: .
J: TRBJ1-1
length: 13
size: many
V: TRBV11-2
CDR3: CASTSGGRTEAFF
DNA: TGTGCCAGCACCAGCGGGGGAAGAACTGAAGCTTTCTTT

D: .
J: TRBJ1-5
length: 13
size: many
V: TRBV28
CDR3: CASGRQGHQPQHF
DNA: TGTGCCAGCGGAAGGCAGGGCCATCAGCCCCAGCATTTT

D: TRBD2
J: TRBJ2-7
length: 18
size: .
V: TRBV7-2
CDR3: CASSSRPSGRFRSYEQYF
DNA: TGTGCCAGCAGCTCCCGCCCGAGCGGGAGGTTTCGGTCCTACGAGCAGTACTTC

D: .
J: TRBJ2-1
length: 14
size: many
V: TRBV11-1
CDR3: CASSSRGAYNEQFF
DNA: TGTGCCAGCAGCTCCAGGGGAGCATACAATGAGCAGTTCTTC

D: .
J: TRBJ1-5
length: 18
size: many
V: TRBV28
CDR3: CASSPSPGLGALNQPQHF
DNA: TGTGCCAGCAGTCCCTCCCCGGGCCTGGGGGCGCTCAATCAGCCCCAGCATTTT

D: .
J: TRBJ1-5
length: 15
size: .
V: TRBV6-5
CDR3: CASSEYPKGNQPQHF
DNA: TGTGCCAGCAGTGAATACCCCAAGGGCAATCAGCCCCAGCATTTT

D: .
J: TRBJ1-2
length: 11
size: few
V: TRBV7-9
CDR3: CASSPGRGYTF
DNA: TGTGCCAGCAGCCCCGGACGTGGCTACACCTTC

D: TRBD2
J: TRBJ2-1
length: 14
size: few
V: TRBV20-1
CDR3: CSARSLAGFDEQFF
DNA: TGCAGTGCTAGATCTTTAGCGGGGTTCGATGAGCAGTTCTTC

D: .
J: TRBJ1-6
length: 18
size: many
V: TRBV7-2
CDR3: CASSFPSGGVSYNSPLHF
DNA: TGTGCCAGCAGCTTCCCCTCGGGAGGGGTCTCCTATAATTCACCCCTCCACTTT

D: .
J: TRBJ1-6
length: 14
size: .
V: TRBV6-5
CDR3: CASTATGPNSPLHF
DNA: TGTGCCAGCACCGCAACAGGACCAAATTCACCCCTCCACTTT

D: TRBD1
J: TRBJ2-7
length: 16
size: many
V: TRBV4-2
CDR3: CASSQHTGTGDYEQYF
DNA: TGTGCCAGCAGCCAACATACAGGGACAGGGGACTACGAGCAGTACTTC

D: .
J: TRBJ2-5
length: 19
size: .
V: TRBV5-6
CDR3: CASSLIPRGRGLRQETQYF
DNA: TGTGCCAGCAGCTTGATTCCTAGGGGACGGGGACTGAGGCAAGAGACCCAGTACTTC

D: .
J: TRBJ1-1
length: 13
size: many
V: TRBV7-3
CDR3: CASSAGRSTEAFF
DNA: TGTGCCAGCAGCGCGGGACGGTCCACTGAAGCTTTCTTT

D: TRBD2
J: TRBJ2-1
length: 16
size: many
V: TRBV20-1
CDR3: CSARSTSGRVLDEQFF
DNA: TGCAGTGCTAGATCGACTAGCGGGAGGGTCTTGGATGAGCAGTTCTTC

D: TRBD2
J: TRBJ2-3
length: 16
size: .
V: TRBV14
CDR3: CASSQASGGALRTQYF
DNA: TGTGCCAGCAGCCAAGCTAGCGGGGGGGCCTTAAGGACGCAGTATTTT

D: .
J: TRBJ2-1
length: 14
size: many
V: TRBV28
CDR3: CASSYRSSYNEQFF
DNA: TGTGCCAGCAGTTACCGTAGCTCCTACAATGAGCAGTTCTTC

D: .
J: TRBJ2-1
length: 14
size: many
V: TRBV19
CDR3: CASSIIGGPGEQFF
DNA: TGTGCCAGTAGTATAATTGGGGGCCCCGGGGAGCAGTTCTTC

D: TRBD1
J: TRBJ2-7
length: 15
size: .
V: TRBV20-1
CDR3: CSASPGTGDSYEQYF
DNA: TGCAGTGCTAGCCCTGGAACAGGGGACTCCTACGAGCAGTACTTC

D: TRBD2
J: TRBJ2-3
length: 15
size: few
V: TRBV6-6
CDR3: CASSFFGLAGDTQYF
DNA: TGTGCCAGCAGTTTCTTTGGACTAGCGGGAGATACGCAGTATTTT

D: TRBD2
J: TRBJ2-3
length: 16
size: .
V: TRBV29-1
CDR3: CSVAEQAGGGTDTQYF
DNA: TGCAGCGTTGCGGAGCAAGCGGGGGGAGGGACAGATACGCAGTATTTT

D: .
J: TRBJ2-2
length: 15
size: few
V: TRBV3-1
CDR3: CASSQAAGGTGELFF
DNA: TGTGCCAGCAGCCAAGCGGCAGGGGGGACCGGGGAGCTGTTTTTT

D: .
J: TRBJ1-1
length: 15
size: once
V: TRBV5-4
CDR3: CASSSVVARNTEAFF
DNA: TGTGCCAGCAGCTCCGTAGTAGCCCGGAACACTGAAGCTTTCTTT

D: TRBD1
J: TRBJ1-4
length: 15
size: .
V: TRBV29-1
CDR3: CSVVSSRGREEKLFF
DNA: TGCAGCGTTGTAAGCAGCAGGGGGCGAGAAGAAAAACTGTTTTTT

D: .
J: TRBJ2-7
length: 14
size: .
V: TRBV20-1
CDR3: CSARDPGSHHEQYF
DNA: TGCAGTGCTAGAGATCCCGGGAGTCACCACGAGCAGTACTTC

D: .
J: TRBJ1-1
length: 14
size: .
V: TRBV28
CDR3: CASILRTGNTEAFF
DNA: TGTGCCAGCATTCTCCGGACGGGTAACACTGAAGCTTTCTTT

D: TRBD1
J: TRBJ1-1
length: 17
size: many
V: TRBV6-2/TRBV6-3
CDR3: CASSYEQGARGNTEAFF
DNA: TGTGCCAGCAGTTACGAGCAGGGGGCGCGAGGGAACACTGAAGCTTTCTTT

D: .
J: TRBJ1-2
length: 13
size: many
V: TRBV28
CDR3: CASSISTAYGYTF
DNA: TGTGCCAGCAGTATCTCGACAGCGTATGGCTACACCTTC

D: TRBD1
J: TRBJ1-2
length: 14
size: few
V: TRBV20-1
CDR3: CSATDRGRLYGYTF
DNA: TGCAGTGCGACGGACAGGGGGCGGCTCTATGGCTACACCTTC

D: .
J: TRBJ2-7
length: 14
size: few
V: TRBV13
CDR3: CASSDRTGSYEQYF
DNA: TGTGCCAGCAGCGATCGAACAGGCTCCTACGAGCAGTACTTC

D: .
J: TRBJ2-5
length: 13
size: few
V: TRBV9
CDR3: CASSAAAEETQYF
DNA: TGTGCCAGCAGCGCAGCAGCGGAAGAGACCCAGTACTTC

D: .
J: TRBJ2-6
length: 16
size: many
V: TRBV7-9
CDR3: CASSQFGKTGANVLTF
DNA: TGTGCCAGCAGCCAATTCGGCAAGACCGGGGCCAACGTCCTGACTTTC

D: TRBD2
J: TRBJ2-3
length: 19
size: many
V: TRBV7-3
CDR3: CASSGGRTSGTTSTDTQYF
DNA: TGTGCCAGCAGCGGGGGTCGGACTAGCGGGACAACTAGCACAGATACGCAGTATTTT

D: .
J: TRBJ1-1
length: 14
size: .
V: TRBV20-1
CDR3: CSARDHQGFAEAFF
DNA: TGCAGTGCTAGAGATCATCAGGGGTTCGCTGAAGCTTTCTTT

D: .
J: TRBJ1-1
length: 15
size: .
V: TRBV18
CDR3: CASSPRQVGDTEAFF
DNA: TGTGCCAGCTCACCAAGACAGGTCGGCGACACTGAAGCTTTCTTT

D: .
J: TRBJ1-1
length: 13
size: few
V: TRBV19
CDR3: CASRGRGRTEAFF
DNA: TGTGCCAGTAGGGGACGGGGGAGGACTGAAGCTTTCTTT

D: .
J: TRBJ1-2
length: 14
size: .
V: TRBV20-1
CDR3: CSARGPTAWVGYTF
DNA: TGCAGTGCTAGAGGCCCCACAGCGTGGGTGGGCTACACCTTC

D: .
J: TRBJ1-1
length: 16
size: few
V: TRBV4-3
CDR3: CASSPIGGEEHTEAFF
DNA: TGCGCCAGCAGCCCAATCGGGGGCGAGGAACACACTGAAGCTTTCTTT

D: .
J: TRBJ2-3
length: 12
size: .
V: TRBV29-1
CDR3: CSVVVAADTQYF
DNA: TGCAGCGTTGTGGTAGCGGCAGATACGCAGTATTTT

D: .
J: TRBJ1-1
length: 14
size: few
V: TRBV27
CDR3: CASSPHRGNTEAFF
DNA: TGTGCCAGCAGTCCGCACAGAGGGAACACTGAAGCTTTCTTT

D: TRBD2
J: TRBJ2-7
length: 15
size: .
V: TRBV20-1
CDR3: CSARGRLAGESEQYF
DNA: TGCAGTGCTAGAGGCCGACTAGCGGGAGAGTCTGAGCAGTACTTC

D: .
J: TRBJ2-4
length: 14
size: many
V: TRBV5-1
CDR3: CASSLESGRNIQYF
DNA: TGCGCCAGCAGCTTGGAGTCAGGAAGGAACATTCAGTACTTC

D: .
J: TRBJ1-6
length: 16
size: .
V: TRBV5-1
CDR3: CASSFTSDFGNSPLHF
DNA: TGCGCCAGCAGCTTTACTAGTGACTTTGGTAATTCACCCCTCCACTTT

D: TRBD1
J: TRBJ1-4
length: 15
size: many
V: TRBV11-2
CDR3: CASSLRGQGREKLFF
DNA: TGTGCCAGCAGCTTAAGGGGACAGGGTCGGGAAAAACTGTTTTTT

D: .
J: TRBJ1-2
length: 17
size: many
V: TRBV7-2
CDR3: CASSRRTGGQGGYGYTF
DNA: TGTGCCAGCAGCCGCCGGACGGGTGGGCAGGGTGGCTATGGCTACACCTTC

D: TRBD1
J: TRBJ1-1
length: 15
size: few
V: TRBV2
CDR3: CASRLVGTGGTEAFF
DNA: TGTGCCAGCAGGCTCGTTGGGACAGGGGGGACTGAAGCTTTCTTT

D: TRBD1
J: TRBJ2-1
length: 14
size: .
V: TRBV28
CDR3: CASSYRGGGNEQFF
DNA: TGTGCCAGCAGTTACAGGGGTGGAGGCAATGAGCAGTTCTTC